A single T cell receptor (beta chain) is shown here with its context. Original analysis: Amplifying reference gene primers gave estimates of nucleated cell counts. Some clones are missing from TCRdb's copy, which holds only in-frame ones; the method was immunoSEQ multiplex PCR. V and J calls and clone size come straight from that table; D and trimming were deduced from the DNA. In the table there are fewer than 15,000 clones, approximately 90% of which are singletons. This specimen belongs to a study of blood T cell repertoires in COVID-19. Turning to the study itself: T cells, B-cell-depleted T cells, or PBMCs provided the cDNA or gDNA that served as material.

Specimen: peripheral blood. This clonotype was obtained from a human donor in a cohort sampled during active COVID-19.

CDR3 nucleotide sequence: TGCGCCAGCAGCTTGGCTGGGACTAGCCCCTACGAGCAGTACTTC. Translating gives CASSLAGTSPYEQYF. The chain recombines TRBV5-1 with TRBJ2-7; 9 bases are a match to TRBD2. The CDR3 totals 15 residues. Germline loops: CDR1 SGHRS, CDR2 YFSETQ. Losses at the gene ends were 0 bases for V and 2 bases for J; bases not matched to a gene: 3.